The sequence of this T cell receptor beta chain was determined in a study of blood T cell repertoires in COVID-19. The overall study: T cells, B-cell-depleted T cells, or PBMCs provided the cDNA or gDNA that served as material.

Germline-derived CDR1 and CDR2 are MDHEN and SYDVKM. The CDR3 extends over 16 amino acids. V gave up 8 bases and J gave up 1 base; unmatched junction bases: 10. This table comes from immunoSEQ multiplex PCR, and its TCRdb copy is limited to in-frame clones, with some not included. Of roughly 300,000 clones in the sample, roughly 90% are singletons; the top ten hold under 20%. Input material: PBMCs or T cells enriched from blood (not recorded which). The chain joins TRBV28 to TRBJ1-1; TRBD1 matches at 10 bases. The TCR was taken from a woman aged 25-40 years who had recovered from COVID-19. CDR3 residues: CASLRTGGTRNTEAFF. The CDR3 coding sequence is TGTGCCAGCCTCCGGACAGGGGGGACACGGAACACTGAAGCTTTCTTT.